The clone carrying this T cell receptor (beta chain) was counted a single time. The data are from a study of shared clonotypes between healthy human individuals. V was clipped by 1 base and J by 5 bases, with 13 bases between them. The CDR3 length is 15 residues. From germline, CDR1 is SEHNR and CDR2 FQNEAQ (reference sequence). Clones were read by immunoSEQ multiplex PCR, and TCRdb kept only the in-frame ones, dropping some. This repertoire shows some 2.1 million clones, over 85% found once; its top ten account for around 1.1%. Naive CD8 cells, CD45RO-negative and positively selected for CCR7, excluded terminally differentiated effector memory CD45RA+ cells.

This chain links TRBV7-9 with TRBJ2-3; a possible D gene is TRBD1 (5 bases). The sample consisted of naive CD8+ T cells sorted from blood. The origin of this receptor is a young man in good health. The CDR3 protein is CASSLEAGREDTQYF. The CDR3 DNA reads TGTGCCAGCAGCTTAGAAGCCGGCAGGGAAGATACGCAGTATTTT.